This is a list of T cell receptor beta chains from one sample in a study of cytomegalovirus exposure and HLA in healthy donors. TCRdb's table, derived via immunoSEQ multiplex PCR, lists solely in-frame clones and lacks some. The table lists about 85,000 clones, roughly three quarters of them singletons. The sequenced sample was PBMCs. Receptors were obtained from a woman between 50 and 59 years old in good health and CMV-seropositive. CDR3s include the opening cysteine and the closing phenylalanine or tryptophan. Fields, in order: D gene, clone size, V gene, J gene, CDR3 protein, CDR3 DNA. The D gene is left open where the match is weak. Some rows have no size entry. The others give once, few or many, or a class for an expanded clone.

d_call: NA
clone_size: NA
v_call: TRBV15
j_call: TRBJ2-4
cdr3_aa: CATSRDNSIQYF
cdr3_nt: TGTGCCACCAGCAGAGATAATAGCATTCAGTACTTC

d_call: TRBD2
clone_size: once
v_call: TRBV7-2
j_call: TRBJ2-3
cdr3_aa: CASSQDWTSGSLGDTQYF
cdr3_nt: TGTGCCAGCAGCCAGGACTGGACTAGCGGGAGTCTGGGAGATACGCAGTATTTT

d_call: TRBD1
clone_size: NA
v_call: TRBV27
j_call: TRBJ2-5
cdr3_aa: CASSWVGTDQETQYF
cdr3_nt: TGTGCCAGCAGTTGGGTGGGGACAGACCAAGAGACCCAGTACTTC

d_call: TRBD1
clone_size: NA
v_call: TRBV5-5
j_call: TRBJ1-2
cdr3_aa: CASSIAPGGASYTF
cdr3_nt: TGTGCCAGCAGCATCGCCCCAGGGGGCGCCAGCTACACCTTC

d_call: NA
clone_size: once
v_call: TRBV2
j_call: TRBJ1-2
cdr3_aa: CASSAQSPNYGYTF
cdr3_nt: TGTGCCAGCAGTGCACAGTCACCTAACTATGGCTACACCTTC

d_call: TRBD2
clone_size: NA
v_call: TRBV5-1
j_call: TRBJ2-7
cdr3_aa: CASSSAGGGGEQYF
cdr3_nt: TGCGCCAGCAGCTCTGCGGGAGGGGGAGGCGAGCAGTACTTC

d_call: NA
clone_size: NA
v_call: TRBV7-9
j_call: TRBJ2-5
cdr3_aa: CASSLVGGLETQYF
cdr3_nt: TGTGCCAGCAGCTTAGTAGGGGGATTGGAGACCCAGTACTTC

d_call: NA
clone_size: NA
v_call: TRBV5-6
j_call: TRBJ2-2
cdr3_aa: CASSWARYGEDTGELFF
cdr3_nt: TGTGCCAGCAGCTGGGCCCGGTACGGGGAGGACACCGGGGAGCTGTTTTTT

d_call: NA
clone_size: NA
v_call: TRBV6-1
j_call: TRBJ2-5
cdr3_aa: CASSSHPSETQYF
cdr3_nt: TGTGCCAGCAGTTCCCACCCCAGTGAGACCCAGTACTTC

d_call: NA
clone_size: NA
v_call: TRBV5-1
j_call: TRBJ2-5
cdr3_aa: CASSWQGGGVETQYF
cdr3_nt: TGCGCCAGCAGCTGGCAAGGAGGAGGAGTGGAGACCCAGTACTTC

d_call: NA
clone_size: few
v_call: TRBV10-3
j_call: TRBJ1-1
cdr3_aa: CAIRDTGERSEAFF
cdr3_nt: TGTGCCATCCGAGATACGGGGGAGAGGTCTGAAGCTTTCTTT

d_call: TRBD1
clone_size: NA
v_call: TRBV7-2
j_call: TRBJ1-2
cdr3_aa: CASSTGIYGYTF
cdr3_nt: TGTGCCAGCTCGACAGGGATCTATGGCTACACCTTC

d_call: TRBD1
clone_size: NA
v_call: TRBV10-3
j_call: TRBJ1-2
cdr3_aa: CAISGGQGDYGYTF
cdr3_nt: TGTGCCATCAGCGGGGGACAGGGGGACTATGGCTACACCTTC

d_call: TRBD1
clone_size: NA
v_call: TRBV30
j_call: TRBJ1-1
cdr3_aa: CAWSALTGRNTEAFF
cdr3_nt: TGTGCCTGGAGTGCCTTGACAGGGAGGAACACTGAAGCTTTCTTT

d_call: NA
clone_size: NA
v_call: TRBV6-5
j_call: TRBJ1-2
cdr3_aa: CASSKPTAGGYTF
cdr3_nt: TGTGCCAGCAGCAAACCAACGGCCGGGGGCTACACCTTC

d_call: NA
clone_size: NA
v_call: TRBV5-4
j_call: TRBJ1-2
cdr3_aa: CASSFGGDGYTF
cdr3_nt: TGTGCCAGCAGCTTCGGAGGGGACGGCTACACCTTC

d_call: TRBD2
clone_size: NA
v_call: TRBV11-2
j_call: TRBJ2-2
cdr3_aa: CASSLVGGIGELFF
cdr3_nt: TGTGCCAGCAGCTTAGTGGGGGGGATCGGGGAGCTGTTTTTT

d_call: NA
clone_size: once
v_call: TRBV30
j_call: TRBJ1-3
cdr3_aa: CAWGLSGGNTIYF
cdr3_nt: TGTGCCTGGGGCCTTTCGGGTGGAAACACCATATATTTT

d_call: TRBD1
clone_size: NA
v_call: TRBV11-2
j_call: TRBJ2-7
cdr3_aa: CASSSIRDRTSYEQYF
cdr3_nt: TGTGCCAGCAGCTCAATCCGGGACAGGACCTCCTACGAGCAGTACTTC

d_call: TRBD1
clone_size: NA
v_call: TRBV6-1
j_call: TRBJ2-2
cdr3_aa: CASSDRLDRARVNTGELFF
cdr3_nt: TGTGCCAGCAGTGACCGATTGGACAGGGCTCGGGTGAACACCGGGGAGCTGTTTTTT

d_call: TRBD2
clone_size: once
v_call: TRBV7-9
j_call: TRBJ2-5
cdr3_aa: CASSSLSGGYQETQYF
cdr3_nt: TGTGCCAGCAGCTCCCTTAGCGGGGGTTACCAAGAGACCCAGTACTTC

d_call: NA
clone_size: once
v_call: TRBV6-1
j_call: TRBJ2-3
cdr3_aa: CASSDSTASADTQYF
cdr3_nt: TGTGCCAGCAGTGATTCGACAGCAAGCGCAGATACGCAGTATTTT

d_call: TRBD1
clone_size: NA
v_call: TRBV19
j_call: TRBJ2-6
cdr3_aa: CASSLGTEMSSGANVLTF
cdr3_nt: TGTGCCAGTAGTCTTGGGACAGAGATGAGTTCTGGGGCCAACGTCCTGACTTTC

d_call: NA
clone_size: NA
v_call: TRBV7-3
j_call: TRBJ2-3
cdr3_aa: CASSFQGTDTQYF
cdr3_nt: TGTGCCAGCAGCTTCCAGGGCACAGATACGCAGTATTTT

d_call: NA
clone_size: NA
v_call: TRBV29-1
j_call: TRBJ1-1
cdr3_aa: CSVTSRTANTEAFF
cdr3_nt: TGCAGCGTTACCTCTCGGACAGCGAACACTGAAGCTTTCTTT

d_call: NA
clone_size: NA
v_call: TRBV5-1
j_call: TRBJ1-1
cdr3_aa: CASSFTAGDTEAFF
cdr3_nt: TGCGCCAGCAGCTTTACGGCGGGGGACACTGAAGCTTTCTTT

d_call: NA
clone_size: NA
v_call: TRBV30
j_call: TRBJ2-2
cdr3_aa: CAWGRAAGELFF
cdr3_nt: TGTGCCTGGGGGCGAGCAGCCGGGGAGCTGTTTTTT

d_call: NA
clone_size: NA
v_call: TRBV19
j_call: TRBJ2-7
cdr3_aa: CASTPAGATYEQYF
cdr3_nt: TGTGCCAGTACCCCAGCGGGTGCAACCTACGAGCAGTACTTC

d_call: NA
clone_size: few
v_call: TRBV4-1
j_call: TRBJ1-4
cdr3_aa: CASSQMTAQGNEKLFF
cdr3_nt: TGCGCCAGCAGCCAAATGACAGCACAGGGTAATGAAAAACTGTTTTTT

d_call: TRBD2
clone_size: NA
v_call: TRBV11-2
j_call: TRBJ2-5
cdr3_aa: CASSLLAGVGETQYF
cdr3_nt: TGTGCCAGCAGCTTACTAGCGGGAGTAGGAGAGACCCAGTACTTC

d_call: NA
clone_size: NA
v_call: TRBV5-1
j_call: TRBJ1-1
cdr3_aa: CASSSGGQMNTEAFF
cdr3_nt: TGCGCCAGCAGCTCGGGGGGGCAAATGAACACTGAAGCTTTCTTT

d_call: NA
clone_size: NA
v_call: TRBV5-1
j_call: TRBJ2-1
cdr3_aa: CASSRQSGSYNEQFF
cdr3_nt: TGCGCCAGCAGCCGGCAGAGCGGGTCCTACAATGAGCAGTTCTTC

d_call: NA
clone_size: NA
v_call: TRBV2
j_call: TRBJ2-2
cdr3_aa: CASSEAQQARGTGELFF
cdr3_nt: TGTGCCAGCAGTGAAGCGCAGCAGGCCCGGGGCACCGGGGAGCTGTTTTTT

d_call: NA
clone_size: NA
v_call: TRBV10-1
j_call: TRBJ1-2
cdr3_aa: CASRKGRPGYGYTF
cdr3_nt: TGCGCCAGCAGAAAAGGGAGGCCGGGGTATGGCTACACCTTC

d_call: NA
clone_size: NA
v_call: TRBV27
j_call: TRBJ2-3
cdr3_aa: CASKIQGLIDTQYF
cdr3_nt: TGTGCCAGCAAAATACAGGGTTTGATAGATACGCAGTATTTT

d_call: NA
clone_size: NA
v_call: TRBV10-1
j_call: TRBJ2-5
cdr3_aa: CASSENAQETQYF
cdr3_nt: TGCGCCAGCAGTGAAAACGCCCAGGAGACCCAGTACTTC

d_call: NA
clone_size: NA
v_call: TRBV10-3
j_call: TRBJ2-5
cdr3_aa: CAISGGNETQYF
cdr3_nt: TGTGCCATCAGTGGAGGGAACGAGACCCAGTACTTC